This T cell receptor (beta chain) was profiled in a study of T cells in Graves' hyperthyroidism and ophthalmopathy. Points from the study as a whole: Most thyroid clonotypes expanded above 0.001 were also detected in blood.

Amplification yielded TCR beta CDR3 regions, with RNA transcripts as the source. With the HTBI primer set, the TCR CDR3 went through a first round of RT-PCR. TCRdb re-called the multiplex PCR reads with MiXCR, one entry per CDR3 protein. The sample includes some 360,000 distinct CDR3 sequences, 15% to 20% of them seen just once. Enrolled ophthalmopathy patients presented with a Clinical Activity Score of at least 3, a NOSPECS grade of at least 4, and disease duration under 3 months. Reasons for excluding patients were uncontrolled infection, other autoimmune disease, pregnancy or lactation. Diagnostic decisions used clinical symptoms, serum thyroxine and TRAb, thyroid ultrasound and orbital computed tomography. Details on this clonotype: Its cognate antigen is unknown.

The sample was blood. The origin of this receptor is a woman between 35 and 50 years old with Graves' ophthalmopathy.

CDR3 sequence: CASRKGLGYTF. The CDR3, as DNA: TGTGCCAGCAGGAAGGGGCTCGGCTACACCTTC. The rearrangement joins TRBV12-3 or TRBV12-4 to TRBJ1-2, with D maybe TRBD1 (5 bases). The CDR3 spans 11 residues. V lost 6 bases and J 8 bases, leaving 10 bases between the germline ends.